This T cell receptor (beta chain) was sequenced during a study of STAT5B mutations in CD4+ large granular lymphocyte leukemia. Only in-frame clones appear in the TCRdb table, and some are missing; sequencing was by immunoSEQ multiplex PCR. Seen here are 20,000 or so clones, approximately 75% observed once, and the top ten hold about 4.3%. Points from the study as a whole: TRBV06-family usage was enriched in top patient clones (8/27) versus controls (2/35).

As to this clone: The antigen is undetermined.

CDR3 length: 14 residues. The germline V gene has CDR1 LNHDA and CDR2 SQIVND (reference sequence). J lost 0 bases, V lost 4 bases, and 3 bases had no gene match. The chain has TRBV19 and TRBJ2-7; 7 bases match TRBD1. This TCR derives from a human donor in good health. The sequenced sample was CD4+ T cells from blood buffy coats. As DNA, the CDR3 is TGTGCCAGTAGTAAGGGACAGAGCTCCTACGAGCAGTACTTC. This sequence encodes CASSKGQSSYEQYF.